Listed below are T cell receptor beta chains from one sample, sequenced in a study of cytomegalovirus exposure and HLA in healthy donors. Clones were read by immunoSEQ multiplex PCR, and TCRdb kept only the in-frame ones, dropping some. This sample's table reports roughly 60,000 clones. Input material: PBMCs. The source of these receptors is a male donor in good health and CMV-seronegative. Both conserved end residues are part of each CDR3. The D gene is left open where the match is weak.

V gene: TRBV6-1
J gene: TRBJ1-6
D gene: .
CDR3 DNA: TGTGCCAGCAGTGACCGGGAAAGGGGGGGTTCACCCCTCCACTTT
CDR3 protein: CASSDRERGGSPLHF

V gene: TRBV5-4
J gene: TRBJ2-7
D gene: .
CDR3 DNA: TGTGCCAGCAGCTTGGTTGCGGGATCTTCCTACGAGCAGTACTTC
CDR3 protein: CASSLVAGSSYEQYF

V gene: TRBV18
J gene: TRBJ2-7
D gene: .
CDR3 DNA: TGTGCCAGCTCACCAATCTCAGGGTCCTACGAGCAGTACTTC
CDR3 protein: CASSPISGSYEQYF

V gene: TRBV28
J gene: TRBJ2-1
D gene: .
CDR3 DNA: TGTGCCAGCAGTGGGGCCAGCTCCGACAATGAGCAGTTCTTC
CDR3 protein: CASSGASSDNEQFF

V gene: TRBV19
J gene: TRBJ2-4
D gene: TRBD1
CDR3 DNA: TGTGCCAGTGGTCAGGGGGCGAGGGCCAAAAACATTCAGTACTTC
CDR3 protein: CASGQGARAKNIQYF

V gene: TRBV7-9
J gene: TRBJ2-2
D gene: .
CDR3 DNA: TGTGCCAGCAGACACGTTTCCGCGAACACCGGGGAGCTGTTTTTT
CDR3 protein: CASRHVSANTGELFF

V gene: TRBV20-1
J gene: TRBJ2-1
D gene: .
CDR3 DNA: TGCAGTGCAGAGAGGGGGAATGAGCAGTTCTTC
CDR3 protein: CSAERGNEQFF

V gene: TRBV27
J gene: TRBJ2-1
D gene: .
CDR3 DNA: TGTGCCAGCAGTTTAGGTGGGACACCAGACAATGAGCAGTTCTTC
CDR3 protein: CASSLGGTPDNEQFF

V gene: TRBV7-2
J gene: TRBJ2-7
D gene: .
CDR3 DNA: TGTGCCAGCAGCTTAAGCCCGGCTAGATCCTACGAGCAGTACTTC
CDR3 protein: CASSLSPARSYEQYF

V gene: TRBV7-9
J gene: TRBJ2-5
D gene: .
CDR3 DNA: TGTGCCAGCAGCTTAACCCCCGGGGAGACCCAGTACTTC
CDR3 protein: CASSLTPGETQYF

V gene: TRBV19
J gene: TRBJ1-1
D gene: .
CDR3 DNA: TGTGCCAGTAGGGGCACCAACACTGAAGCTTTCTTT
CDR3 protein: CASRGTNTEAFF

V gene: TRBV7-6
J gene: TRBJ1-2
D gene: TRBD1
CDR3 DNA: TGTGCCAGCAGCCAATCATTGACAGGGACAAACTATGGCTACACCTTC
CDR3 protein: CASSQSLTGTNYGYTF

V gene: TRBV6-1
J gene: TRBJ2-2
D gene: .
CDR3 DNA: TGTGCCAGCAGCGAGACTGGCAGGGGCACCGGGGAGCTGTTTTTT
CDR3 protein: CASSETGRGTGELFF

V gene: TRBV5-1
J gene: TRBJ2-5
D gene: TRBD2
CDR3 DNA: TGCGCCAGCAGCCCTTGGGAGGGGATAAAGACCCAGTACTTC
CDR3 protein: CASSPWEGIKTQYF

V gene: TRBV5-1
J gene: TRBJ1-4
D gene: .
CDR3 DNA: TGCGCCAGCAGCTTAGGAGGAGCTAATGAAAAACTGTTTTTT
CDR3 protein: CASSLGGANEKLFF

V gene: TRBV6-5
J gene: TRBJ2-7
D gene: TRBD1
CDR3 DNA: TGTGCCAGCAGCCCGAGGCCGGGACAGGTCTACGAGCAGTACTTC
CDR3 protein: CASSPRPGQVYEQYF

V gene: TRBV19
J gene: TRBJ1-2
D gene: TRBD1
CDR3 DNA: TGTGCCAGTAGCGACAGGGTGAAGGGCTACACCTTC
CDR3 protein: CASSDRVKGYTF

V gene: TRBV7-9
J gene: TRBJ1-1
D gene: .
CDR3 DNA: TGTGCCAGCAGCTTAGAGGGGAACACGGCTTTCTTT
CDR3 protein: CASSLEGNTAFF

V gene: TRBV6-1
J gene: TRBJ2-1
D gene: .
CDR3 DNA: TGTGCCAGCGAGGCGGGAACTAGCCCCGACAATGAGCAGTTCTTC
CDR3 protein: CASEAGTSPDNEQFF

V gene: TRBV6-5
J gene: TRBJ1-1
D gene: TRBD1
CDR3 DNA: TGTGCCAGCAGGGTTTCAGGGGGCTCGAACACTGAAGCTTTCTTT
CDR3 protein: CASRVSGGSNTEAFF

V gene: TRBV2
J gene: TRBJ2-2
D gene: .
CDR3 DNA: TGTGCCAGCAAGGGGGATGGGGCGCCCGGGGAGCTGTTTTTT
CDR3 protein: CASKGDGAPGELFF

V gene: TRBV7-8
J gene: TRBJ2-5
D gene: TRBD2
CDR3 DNA: TGTGCCAGCAGCCCCAGGGAGGGACAAGAGACCCAGTACTTC
CDR3 protein: CASSPREGQETQYF

V gene: TRBV28
J gene: TRBJ1-3
D gene: .
CDR3 DNA: TGTGCCAGCAGTCCGTTGGCGGGCTCTGGAAACACCATATATTTT
CDR3 protein: CASSPLAGSGNTIYF